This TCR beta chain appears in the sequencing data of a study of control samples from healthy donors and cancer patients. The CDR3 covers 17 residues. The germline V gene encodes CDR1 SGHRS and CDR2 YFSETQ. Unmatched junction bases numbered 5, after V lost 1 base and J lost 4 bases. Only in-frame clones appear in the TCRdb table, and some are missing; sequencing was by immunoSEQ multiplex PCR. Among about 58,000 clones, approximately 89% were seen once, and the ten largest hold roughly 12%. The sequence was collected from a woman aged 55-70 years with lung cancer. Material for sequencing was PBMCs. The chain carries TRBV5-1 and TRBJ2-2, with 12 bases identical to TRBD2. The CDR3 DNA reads TGCGCCAGCAGCTTGTCCCCTAGCGGGGGGGCCACCGGGGAGCTGTTTTTT. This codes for CASSLSPSGGATGELFF.